This entry describes one TCR beta chain. The antigen it binds to is not known. No base-level quality is on record; no much larger clone is a single base apart. The CDR3 goes from the cysteine to the phenylalanine over 14 residues. The entry retains the CDR3 DNA only, 42 bases that are in frame from base 1. The germline V gene encodes CDR1 MNHEY and CDR2 SVGEGT. V is cut back by 4 bases and J by 5 bases, with 5 bases in the junction unmatched. TCRbeta CDR3 regions were amplified from genomic DNA by means of the immunoSEQ Assay, a bias-controlled multiplex PCR. Concerning the study's data processing: Within the assay, amplification of reference gene primers was used to estimate how many nucleated cells each sample contained. To quantify the absolute abundance of each unique TCRbeta CDR3 rearrangement, sequence reads were collapsed and filtered. For each sample, productive Simpson clonality was calculated as the square root of Simpson's diversity index over productive rearrangements. Entries here come from immuneACCESS through TCRdb and include only in-frame sequences with V and J called. Some clones fail to appear in such tables; in the studies checked, an unresolved V gene covers under half of the shortfall, and the cause of the remainder is unknown. That table is the source of V, J and clone size, and D and trimming were worked out from the DNA. The table for this sample lists a few hundred thousand clones; around 85% of them were counted only once. The ten biggest clones cover 5.5% to 6.5% of the sample.

These data belong to a study of blood T cell repertoires in COVID-19 (dated by TCRdb to the early 2020s). Looking at the study overall: Samples from collaborators originated in the United States, Italy and Spain and spanned both the acute and convalescent phases of COVID-19. The dataset comprised deeply sampled blood TCRbeta repertoires from subjects exposed to, actively infected with, or recovered from COVID-19. The samples were drawn from two sources: the first 160 participants of the ongoing ImmuneRACE study, and over 1,000 subjects contributed by 6 global collaborators. The material from the prospective study consisted of cDNA or gDNA derived from T cells, B-cell-depleted T cells, or PBMCs. Where HLA class I and class II types were available, the types were taken from metadata supplied by the sample provider, not from assay-based typing. A de-identified subject ID, COVID-19 status, age in years and sex were almost always included in the sample metadata. The repertoires were made available in a free public database intended to serve as a resource for research on the immune response to SARS-CoV-2.

Collaborating institutions collected whole blood in K2EDTA tubes following their own protocols. For TCRbeta analysis, collaborator samples were shipped as frozen whole blood, as isolated PBMCs, or as DNA extracted from either sample type. The investigation overall reported the following: The quantity of clinical and demographic metadata differed by source and by participant and was supplied without curation.

Sample: peripheral blood. The receptor was derived from a man aged 55 to 70 with acute or convalescent COVID-19. The chain is encoded by TRBV6-2 or TRBV6-3 joined to TRBJ2-7; the junction holds 10 bases that match TRBD2. The DNA is as follows: TGTGCCAGCAGTTGGACTAGCGGTTCGGACGAGCAGTACTTC. Its amino acids are CASSWTSGSDEQYF.